The 26 T cell receptor beta chains reported below all come from one sample, sequenced in a study of OX40 agonist ivuxolimab in advanced cancers. Libraries were prepared by immunoSEQ multiplex PCR; TCRdb keeps only in-frame clonotypes and omits some of them. There are some 74,000 clones in the sample; around 85% occur only once, and over 3% lies in the top ten. The source material was CD4+ or CD8+ T cells sorted from blood, sampled in a trial of the OX40 agonist ivuxolimab. Receptors originate from an adult with an advanced solid tumor such as melanoma, head and neck, liver or kidney cancer.

The V and J genes are TRBV6-1 and TRBJ2-7; tentatively, D is TRBD1 or TRBD2 (7 bases each). The germline V and J ends were trimmed by 2 bases and 4 bases, with 15 bases remaining between them. The CDR3 sequence is 15 residues long. CDR1 and CDR2 from the germline V gene are MNHNS and SASEGT. The CDR3 loop is CASSEQGGEWYEQYF. The CDR3, as DNA: TGTGCCAGCAGTGAACAGGGGGGGGAGTGGTACGAGCAGTACTTC.

This sequence joins TRBV6-1 and TRBJ2-5; tentatively, D is TRBD2 (5 bases). The CDR3 has 14 residues. Germline CDR1 and CDR2: MNHNS and SASEGT. The ends were cut back, 5 bases at V and 2 bases at J, with 12 bases in the middle. The CDR3 region is CASSPPEGQETQYF. CDR3 DNA sequence: TGTGCCAGCAGTCCACCCGAGGGACAAGAGACCCAGTACTTC.

The chain links TRBV28 to TRBJ2-3; D remains unclear. CDR1 and CDR2 from the germline V gene are MDHEN and SYDVKM. V lost 3 bases, J lost 2 bases, and 3 bases lay in between. The CDR3 sequence is 12 residues long. The CDR3 bases are TGTGCCAGCAGTTTGTACACAGATACGCAGTATTTT. Its protein product is CASSLYTDTQYF.

CDR3 sequence: CATSRGGQIANNEQFF. In nucleotides, the CDR3 is TGTGCCACCAGCAGAGGGGGACAGATAGCCAACAATGAGCAGTTCTTC. V is TRBV15 and J is TRBJ2-1; 7 bases line up with TRBD1. The J segment lost 5 bases and the V segment lost 1 base, leaving 8 bases of the junction unmatched. Germline V gene data show CDR1 as LNHNV and CDR2 as YYDKDF (reference sequence). The CDR3 is 16 amino acids.

The chain has TRBV27 and TRBJ1-1; tentative D call: TRBD1 (5 bases). The CDR3 consists of 15 residues. Between the trimmed V and J ends, which lost 1 base and 2 bases, there was a span of 11 bases. The V gene's germline CDR1 is MNHEY and CDR2 SMNVEV (reference sequence). CDR3 amino acids: CASSLWGKHNTEAFF. CDR3 nucleotides: TGTGCCAGCAGTTTATGGGGGAAGCATAACACTGAAGCTTTCTTT.

The gene calls are TRBV25-1 and TRBJ2-3; 8 bases fit TRBD1. The V segment lost 6 bases and the J segment 0 bases; nucleotides outside the gene matches: 5. The V gene's germline CDR1 is MGHDK and CDR2 SYGVNS. The length of the CDR3 is 15 residues. The CDR3 sequence is CASRHGQGSTDTQYF. The CDR3 DNA reads TGTGCCAGCAGGCATGGACAGGGTAGCACAGATACGCAGTATTTT.

The rearrangement links TRBV28 to TRBJ2-7; 11 positions agree with TRBD2. Germline V gene sequence: CDR1 MDHEN, CDR2 SYDVKM. The trim removed 6 bases at V and 3 bases at J, leaving 4 bases unmatched. The length of the CDR3 is 14 residues. CDR3 region: CASRRLAGYYEQYF. DNA of the CDR3: TGTGCCAGCAGGAGACTAGCGGGATACTACGAGCAGTACTTC.

The rearrangement links TRBV21-1 to TRBJ2-5; the tabulated D call, TRBD2, remains unverified against the DNA. TRBV21-1 is a recognized pseudogene. The CDR3 contains 14 residues. The CDR3 reads CASSRWTEGETQYF. CDR3 sequence (DNA): TGTGCCAGCAGCCGATGGACTGAGGGAGAGACCCAGTACTTC.

The chain couples TRBV2 to TRBJ2-1, with 7 nucleotides matching TRBD1. Trimming removed 7 bases from V and 9 bases from J; junction bases left unmatched: 21. The CDR3 spans 17 residues. Looked up from germline, CDR1 is SNHLY and CDR2 is FYNNEI. The CDR3 protein is CASITTKAGTAVGEQFF. For the CDR3, the DNA is TGTGCCAGCATAACCACCAAGGCAGGGACAGCGGTAGGTGAGCAGTTCTTC.

As to this clone: Germline and junction disagree at one end, which may indicate a read error. V is TRBV5-8 and J is TRBJ2-7; D ambiguous. CDR3 length: 9 residues. The germline gives CDR1 SGHTS, CDR2 YDEGEE. CDR3 DNA: TGTGCCAGCAGCTTGTTAGGATTCTTC. This sequence encodes CASSLLGFF. Full variable domain (remainder filled in from reference TRBV5-8 and TRBJ2-7): EAGVTQSPTHLIKTRGQQATLRCSPISGHTSVYWYQQALGLGLQFLLWYDEGEERNRGNFPPRFSGRQFPNYSSELNVNALELEDSALYLCASSLLGFFGPGTRLTVT.

The rearrangement joins TRBV19 to TRBJ2-1; 8 nucleotides agree with TRBD1. The V gene end was trimmed by 3 bases and the J gene end by 6 bases; junction bases not matched to a gene: 4. In germline, CDR1 is LNHDA, CDR2 SQIVND (reference sequence). This CDR3 has 14 amino acids. The CDR3 here is CASSMRDRPNEQFF. CDR3 DNA sequence: TGTGCCAGTAGTATGAGGGACAGGCCCAATGAGCAGTTCTTC.

The chain has TRBV27 and TRBJ1-5; perhaps TRBD1 as D (6 bases). The CDR3 is made up of 13 amino acids. V dropped 8 bases and J dropped 2 bases, with 10 bases sitting between them. Germline values: CDR1 MNHEY, CDR2 SMNVEV (reference sequence). CDR3 sequence: CASSWGRNQPQHF. CDR3 nucleotides: TGTGCCAGCTCCTGGGGGCGCAATCAGCCCCAGCATTTT.

The rearrangement links TRBV28 to TRBJ1-2; D gene ambiguous. Germline CDR1 is MDHEN and CDR2 is SYDVKM. Trimming took 8 bases from V and 3 from J, leaving 13 bases between them. This CDR3 is built from 13 residues. The DNA of the CDR3 is TGTGCCAGCGCAGCTTCAGACTACTATGGCTACACCTTC. Protein product: CASAASDYYGYTF.

In its sample, this clone was seen a few times. The J gene is TRBJ1-4, the V gene TRBV6-5; a weak D match, TRBD1 (5 bases). The V gene lost 5 bases and the J gene lost 7 bases, with 17 bases spanning the gap. This CDR3 spans 15 amino acids. The germline V gene has CDR1 MNHEY and CDR2 SVGAGI. CDR3 nucleotide sequence: TGTGCCAGCAGTCGGTCCGGGGCCGTAGGTGAAAAACTGTTTTTT. Protein sequence: CASSRSGAVGEKLFF.

This chain joins TRBV2 and TRBJ2-3; 9 nucleotides align to TRBD2. Germline CDR1 reads SNHLY; CDR2 reads FYNNEI. The CDR3 loop spans 17 amino acids. J was trimmed by 2 bases and V by 4 bases; bases with no gene match: 10. The CDR3 bases are TGTGCCAGCAGTGGCTCGACTAGCGGCTTTAACACAGATACGCAGTATTTT. Protein product: CASSGSTSGFNTDTQYF.

This clone showed up just once. The chain links TRBV11-2 to TRBJ1-3; D remains ambiguous. Germline V gene sequence: CDR1 SGHAT, CDR2 FQNNGV. The CDR3 is made up of 14 amino acids. The ends were cut back, 4 bases at V and 0 bases at J, with 7 bases in the middle. The DNA for the CDR3 is TGTGCCAGCAGCTGGACCAACTCTGGAAACACCATATATTTT. This codes for CASSWTNSGNTIYF.

This clone was recorded a few times. The chain carries TRBV10-1 and TRBJ2-3; D may be TRBD1 (5 bases). Germline V gene sequence: CDR1 WNHNN, CDR2 SYGVQD (reference sequence). V was cut by 8 bases and J by 2 bases, with 14 bases left in between. CDR3 length equals 14 residues. The CDR3 coding sequence is TGCGCCAGCGGAGTAGGGGATACCACAGATACGCAGTATTTT. Its translation: CASGVGDTTDTQYF.

The rearrangement links TRBV11-2 to TRBJ2-7; D possibly corresponds to TRBD1 (5 bases). The V and J ends lost 2 bases and 2 bases respectively, with 16 bases between them. The CDR3 has 16 residues. CDR1 is SGHAT and CDR2 is FQNNGV in the germline V gene. CDR3 residues: CASSLLTRVAAYEQYF. In DNA, the CDR3 is TGTGCCAGCAGCTTACTGACCAGGGTGGCTGCCTACGAGCAGTACTTC.

This clone occurred a few times. This chain uses TRBV7-6 with TRBJ2-7, with 8 nucleotides matching TRBD1. The CDR3 is 15 amino acids. Germline V gives CDR1 SGHVS, CDR2 FNYEAQ. V shed 5 bases, J shed 0 bases, and the junction held 6 bases outside the gene matches. CDR3 amino acids: CASSLSGTGSYEQYF. CDR3 nucleotides: TGTGCCAGCAGCCTTTCCGGGACAGGCTCCTACGAGCAGTACTTC.

This clone was seen more than once but under ten times. The CDR3 sequence: CASSKKSGSYEQYF. The CDR3, as DNA: TGTGCCAGCAGCAAAAAAAGCGGGAGCTACGAGCAGTACTTC. The J gene is TRBJ2-7, the V gene TRBV5-4; TRBD2 matches 8 bases. V shed 4 bases and J 3 bases; nucleotides not matched to a gene: 6. The germline V gene encodes CDR1 SGHNT and CDR2 YYREEE (reference sequence). The CDR3 covers 14 residues.

In this sample, this clone turned up once. The chain employs TRBV5-6 and TRBJ1-2; maybe TRBD1 (6 bases). The CDR3 has 13 amino acids. Germline CDR1 SGHDT, CDR2 YYEEEE. V was trimmed by 5 bases and J by 9 bases, leaving 17 bases between them. CDR3 nucleotide sequence: TGTGCCAGCAGTCTCGGGACAAGTCTTCGCTACACCTTC. Amino acid sequence: CASSLGTSLRYTF. Supplemented by reference TRBV5-6 and TRBJ1-2, the full variable domain reads DAGVTQSPTHLIKTRGQQVTLRCSPKSGHDTVSWYQQALGQGPQFIFQYYEEEERQRGNFPDRFSGHQFPNYSSELNVNALLLGDSALYLCASSLGTSLRYTFGSGTRLTVV.

The gene calls are TRBV5-1 and TRBJ2-7; D is unclear. Germline loops: CDR1 SGHRS, CDR2 YFSETQ. The CDR3 length is 15 residues. V lost 0 bases and J lost 1, with 11 bases in between. This CDR3 reads CASSLAGKGSYEQYF. The CDR3 DNA sequence: TGCGCCAGCAGCTTGGCCGGAAAGGGATCCTACGAGCAGTACTTC.

The chain employs TRBV28 and TRBJ1-5, with no clear D. With 2 bases removed from V and 12 bases from J, the gap between germline ends came to 14 bases. The CDR3 runs 13 residues. Germline values: CDR1 MDHEN, CDR2 SYDVKM. The CDR3 coding sequence is TGTGCCAGCAGTTTAAGCAGAGTGTTCCACCAGCATTTT. Protein sequence: CASSLSRVFHQHF.

This clone was detected only once. The V and J genes are TRBV7-2 and TRBJ1-1; D remains ambiguous. Germline values: CDR1 SGHTA, CDR2 FQGNSA. This CDR3 is built from 13 residues. With 2 bases removed from V and 3 bases from J, the gap between germline ends came to 7 bases. The CDR3 here is CASSLSQDTEAFF. As DNA, the CDR3 is TGTGCCAGCAGCTTAAGTCAAGACACTGAAGCTTTCTTT.

This chain joins TRBV2 and TRBJ2-3, with a possible D match to TRBD2 (7 bases). Germline CDR1 SNHLY, CDR2 FYNNEI. Trimming shortened V by 7 bases and J by 0 bases, and 14 bases separated the two germline ends. The CDR3 loop spans 15 amino acids. The chain's CDR3 is CASNGPGGSTDTQYF. In DNA, the CDR3 is TGTGCCAGCAACGGACCGGGGGGCAGCACAGATACGCAGTATTTT.

The gene calls are TRBV5-1 and TRBJ2-7; D gene uncertain. Trimming took off 2 bases at V and 2 bases at J, with 8 bases between the two ends. The CDR3 loop spans 13 amino acids. Germline lookup yields CDR1 SGHRS and CDR2 YFSETQ. Here the CDR3 reads CASSFAGPYEQYF. Written as DNA, the CDR3 is TGCGCCAGCAGCTTTGCAGGTCCCTACGAGCAGTACTTC.